The 7 T cell receptor beta chains presented below share a single source sample, sequenced in a study of blood T cell repertoires in COVID-19. Clones were sequenced by immunoSEQ multiplex PCR, and TCRdb holds only the in-frame ones, with some missing. Among approximately 240,000 clones listed, 88% were seen once. Specimen: peripheral blood. The receptors derive from a woman in her forties who had recovered from COVID-19.

The chain uses TRBV19 and TRBJ2-3; TRBD2 agrees at 8 bases. After removal of 6 bases from V and 2 bases from J, the junction contained 16 bases not matched to a gene. The CDR3 contains 18 residues. CDR1 and CDR2 (germline): LNHDA, SQIVND (reference sequence). DNA of the CDR3: TGTGCCAGTAGGGGGTGGGCTAGCGGGCCAGGAGTCACAGATACGCAGTATTTT. Its protein is CASRGWASGPGVTDTQYF. Combining the CDR3 with reference TRBV19 and TRBJ2-3 gives the whole variable domain DGGITQSPKYLFRKEGQNVTLSCEQNLNHDAMYWYRQDPGQGLRLIYYSQIVNDFQKGDIAEGYSVSREKKESFPLTVTSAQKNPTAFYLCASRGWASGPGVTDTQYFGPGTRLTVL.

The V gene is TRBV4-2, the J gene TRBJ1-2, with a weak D call TRBD1 (5 bases). Germline-derived CDR1 and CDR2 are LGHNA and YNFKEQ. V gave up 1 base and J gave up 2 bases, with 11 bases separating them. This CDR3 is 15 amino acids long. The CDR3 sequence: CASSQGPDNNYGYTF. The CDR3 bases are TGTGCCAGCAGCCAAGGGCCGGACAACAACTATGGCTACACCTTC.

The rearrangement uses TRBV19 and TRBJ2-3; 8 positions agree with TRBD2. The V gene's germline CDR1 is LNHDA and CDR2 SQIVND (reference sequence). With 5 bases clipped from V and 5 bases from J, the junction kept 9 bases outside the gene matches. The CDR3 runs to 15 residues. Here the CDR3 DNA reads TGTGCCAGTAGTTCGCCGGGGGGGAGAGGAGATACGCAGTATTTT. Translation gives CASSSPGGRGDTQYF.

The gene calls are TRBV18 and TRBJ2-7, with TRBD1 matching 7 bases. Per the germline V gene, CDR1 is KGHSH and CDR2 is LQKENI. The CDR3 runs 16 residues. With V trimmed by 4 bases and J by 2 bases, 11 bases remained unmatched. The CDR3 bases are TGTGCCAGCTCACTCGCCCACAGGGGTTGGGCCTACGAGCAGTACTTC. As protein: CASSLAHRGWAYEQYF.

This chain links TRBV7-3 with TRBJ2-3; possible D gene TRBD2, 5 bases. The CDR3 extends over 14 amino acids. CDR1 is SGHTA and CDR2 is FQGTGA in the germline V gene. V was shortened by 0 bases and J by 5 bases, with 9 bases between the two germline ends. The CDR3 is CASSLTGGLDTQYF. The CDR3 bases are TGTGCCAGCAGCTTAACGGGCGGGTTAGATACGCAGTATTTT. Filled out from reference TRBV7-3 and TRBJ2-3, the complete variable domain reads GAGVSQTPSNKVTEKGKYVELRCDPISGHTALYWYRQSLGQGPEFLIYFQGTGAADDSGLPNDRFFAVRPEGSVSTLKIQRTERGDSAVYLCASSLTGGLDTQYFGPGTRLTVL.

This clone is a singleton in its sample. J is TRBJ2-7 and V is TRBV19, with TRBD1 matching over 7 bases. The CDR3 runs to 13 residues. The germline gives CDR1 LNHDA, CDR2 SQIVND (reference sequence). V was clipped by 6 bases and J by 2 bases; unmatched bases: 4. The CDR3 is CASSLDRAYEQYF. The CDR3 DNA reads as TGTGCCAGTAGCCTTGACAGGGCCTACGAGCAGTACTTC. Looking up the rest from reference TRBV19 and TRBJ2-7 gives the full variable domain: DGGITQSPKYLFRKEGQNVTLSCEQNLNHDAMYWYRQDPGQGLRLIYYSQIVNDFQKGDIAEGYSVSREKKESFPLTVTSAQKNPTAFYLCASSLDRAYEQYFGPGTRLTVT.

The chain links TRBV18 to TRBJ2-1; 15 bases match TRBD2. J was trimmed by 4 bases and V by 3 bases; bases with no gene match: 1. Germline V gene data show CDR1 as KGHSH and CDR2 as LQKENI. CDR3 length: 16 residues. Written as DNA, the CDR3 is TGTGCCAGCTCACCCGGGACTAGCGGGAGGTACAATGAGCAGTTCTTC. It encodes CASSPGTSGRYNEQFF.